This T cell receptor (beta chain) was sequenced during a study of tumor-infiltrating lymphocytes in primary liver carcinoma. From about 0.5 ug of total RNA, TCR beta-specific cDNA was reverse-transcribed using a constant-region primer. Slightly modified ARM-PCR with three nested multiplex PCR rounds yielded TCR beta libraries. TRBV1-TRBV30 forward primers paired with a C-beta reverse primer drove the first two PCR rounds, around 10 cycles each. MiXCR was run by TCRdb on the multiplex PCR reads, yielding one entry per CDR3 protein. The sample consists of 310,000 or so distinct CDR3 sequences, about 65% of them appearing once. CDR1 and CDR2 from the germline V gene are SGHAT and FQNNGV. CDR3 length: 17 residues. This clonotype has a single count. An end of the junction differs from the germline gene, which may be a read error. Germline DNA was also extracted, with blood RNA taken from unsorted whole blood.

Sequencing was done on a sample of peripheral blood. The clonotype comes from a man aged 40-49 years with primary liver carcinoma and hepatitis B virus infection. J is TRBJ2-1 and V is TRBV11-2; TRBD2 agrees at 9 bases. Here the CDR3 reads CASSLEGGRLAADEQFF. The CDR3 coding sequence is TGTGCCAGCAGCTTAGAGGGGGGGCGACTAGCGGCGGATGAGCAGTTTTTC.